This T cell receptor (beta chain) originates from a study of blood T cell repertoires in COVID-19. Study-level information: Researchers got acute and convalescent COVID-19 samples from the United States, Italy and Spain.

The table came from immunoSEQ multiplex PCR; TCRdb's copy has only in-frame clones and leaves some out. Here the sample spans about 200,000 clones, around nine tenths being singletons. V gave up 4 bases and J gave up 3 bases; unmatched junction bases: 6. This CDR3 comprises 16 residues. Germline lookup yields CDR1 SGHNT and CDR2 YYREEE (reference sequence). The chain couples TRBV5-4 to TRBJ2-5; 13 bases match TRBD2. The source is a man aged 40-49 years with active or convalescent COVID-19. Sequencing used peripheral blood. This CDR3 is CASSGSGTSGKETQYF. CDR3 DNA: TGTGCCAGCAGCGGATCCGGGACTAGCGGGAAAGAGACCCAGTACTTC.